This T cell receptor beta chain was retrieved from a study of blood T cell repertoires in COVID-19. Sequencing used immunoSEQ multiplex PCR; TCRdb keeps in-frame clones, though not all of them. The sample consists of fewer than 200,000 clones, about 83% of them appearing once. Trimming took 2 bases from V and 6 from J, leaving 13 bases between them. Germline CDR1 LGHNA, CDR2 YNFKEQ. The CDR3 sequence is 15 residues long. The sequence was collected from a man in his forties or fifties who had recovered from COVID-19. V is TRBV4-2 and J is TRBJ2-2, with a weak D call TRBD1 (6 bases). Sequenced material: peripheral blood. The CDR3 nucleotides are TGTGCCAGCAGCCAACTCCTCAGGGGTGCCGGGGAGCTGTTTTTT. Amino acids: CASSQLLRGAGELFF.